This T cell receptor beta chain was identified in a study of radiation and T cells in renal cell carcinoma. Findings and limits, study-wide: Baseline intratumoral clonotype presence is unknown without pretreatment biopsies.

Using immunoSEQ multiplex PCR, the repertoire was profiled, and TCRdb retains in-frame clones only, with some absent. The table lists 60,000 to 75,000 clones, roughly 80% of them singletons. Time point meaning: blood 4 weeks post-SBRT, at nephrectomy. Treatment: 15 Gy SBRT to primary tumor, nephrectomy 4 weeks later. Concerning this clone itself: The antigen remains unidentified.

The V gene lost 5 bases and the J gene lost 2 bases, with 15 bases spanning the gap. The CDR3 consists of 15 residues. Germline CDR1 SEHNR, CDR2 FQNEAQ (reference sequence). This TCR came from a man aged 55 to 70 with renal cell carcinoma. The chain recombines TRBV7-9 with TRBJ1-1; D gene unclear. The sample here was blood, taken from a patient whose treatment included radiotherapy and nephrectomy. The chain's CDR3 is CASSTRTRLNTEAFF. The DNA of the CDR3 is TGTGCCAGCAGCACACGGACCCGTCTCAACACTGAAGCTTTCTTT.